A single sample gave rise to the 20 T cell receptor beta chains below, sequenced in a study of CD8+CD57+ T cells in acquired aplastic anemia. Patients who underwent sequencing had shown CD8+CD57+ cell expansion by flow cytometry. Genomic DNA templated the TCR beta VDJ and CDR3 profiling. TCRdb ran MiXCR on the reads and lists one entry per CDR3 protein. The table has 150,000 to 200,000 distinct CDR3 sequences, about half seen once. Material for sequencing was sorted CD4+, CD8+, or CD8+CD57+ T cells (not recorded which) from PBMCs. These receptors came from a human donor with aplastic anemia.

This clonotype occurred many times. The rearrangement joins TRBV6-1 to TRBJ2-3; 9 nucleotides line up with TRBD1. After removal of 6 bases from V and 6 bases from J, the junction contained 4 bases not matched to a gene. The CDR3 spans 13 residues. Germline V lookup: CDR1 MNHNS, CDR2 SASEGT. This CDR3 reads CASRTGGLDTQYF. The CDR3 bases are TGTGCCAGCAGAACAGGGGGCTTGGATACGCAGTATTTT.

The genes are TRBV24-1 and TRBJ2-3; the match to TRBD1 covers 8 bases. There are 16 residues in the CDR3. CDR1 is KGHDR and CDR2 is SFDVKD in the germline V gene. V lost 2 bases to trimming and J lost 6 bases; unmatched junction nucleotides: 9. CDR3 sequence reads: CATSDYTGTGTDTQYF. Here the CDR3 DNA reads TGTGCCACCAGTGATTACACCGGGACAGGTACCGATACGCAGTATTTT.

Ten or more counts support this clonotype. As DNA, the CDR3 is TGCAGTGCTAGAGATCTGGTCGGGAGCAATGAGCAGTTCTTC. Its protein is CSARDLVGSNEQFF. The V gene is TRBV20-1, the J gene TRBJ2-1, with a tentative D call TRBD2 (6 bases). V lost 0 bases to trimming and J lost 6 bases, with 12 bases between them. The CDR3 has 14 residues. In germline, CDR1 is DFQATT, CDR2 SNEGSKA (reference sequence).

This clonotype was counted many times. The CDR3 bases are TGTGCCAGTAAGGACAGGGCGGATGGTAATGAAAAACTGTTTTTT. Protein product: CASKDRADGNEKLFF. V and J are TRBV19 and TRBJ1-4; 8 bases match TRBD1. Unmatched junction bases numbered 8, after V lost 7 bases and J lost 4 bases. CDR1 is LNHDA, CDR2 SQIVND, per germline (reference sequence). This CDR3 spans 15 amino acids.

The chain links TRBV19 to TRBJ1-3; D unclear. V was clipped by 3 bases and J by 0 bases, with 6 bases between them. Germline V gene lookup returns CDR1 LNHDA and CDR2 SQIVND (reference sequence). CDR3 size: 14 residues. The CDR3 DNA follows: TGTGCCAGTAGTATTTACGGCTCTGGAAACACCATATATTTT. It translates to CASSIYGSGNTIYF.

The chain is built from TRBV4-3 and TRBJ1-1; maybe TRBD1 (5 bases). The CDR3 loop spans 13 amino acids. The ends were cut back, 1 base at V and 8 bases at J, with 11 bases in the middle. Germline CDR1 LGHNA, CDR2 YSLEER. The CDR3 DNA follows: TGCGCCAGCAGCCAAGTCGGGCGGGACGAAGCTTTCTTT. Translated, it gives CASSQVGRDEAFF.

This clonotype was counted many times. V usage is TRBV28 and J usage is TRBJ1-1; no clear D gene. The CDR3 runs to 12 residues. Germline assignment: CDR1 MDHEN and CDR2 SYDVKM. The V end lost 4 bases, the J end lost 7 bases, and 10 bases lay between the germline ends. DNA for the CDR3: TGTGCCAGCAGTTCGTCGGGATTTGAAGCTTTCTTT. It translates to CASSSSGFEAFF.

This clonotype was observed a few times. The chain links TRBV4-3 to TRBJ2-1, with 9 bases lining up with TRBD2. The germline gives CDR1 LGHNA, CDR2 YSLEER. The CDR3 covers 15 residues. The ends lost 4 bases at V and 4 bases at J; junction bases unmatched: 5. The CDR3 sequence is CASSPGTSPYNEQFF. The CDR3, as DNA: TGCGCCAGCAGCCCGGGGACTAGCCCATACAATGAGCAGTTCTTC.

The chain's CDR3 is CASSPGGSNQPQHF. CDR3 DNA sequence: TGTGCCAGCAGCCCAGGGGGTAGCAATCAGCCCCAGCATTTT. The chain joins TRBV11-1 to TRBJ1-5; 7 bases line up with TRBD1. CDR1 SGHAT and CDR2 FQDESV come from the germline V gene (reference sequence). Trimming took 5 bases from V and 0 from J; bases not matched to a gene: 1. The CDR3 contains 14 residues.

Only a few counts were recorded for this clonotype. A read error is possible here, since a much larger clone lies one base away. The V gene is TRBV19, the J gene TRBJ1-1, with D hard to call. The CDR3 sequence is 15 residues long. With 0 bases removed from V and 2 bases from J, the gap between germline ends came to 10 bases. Germline CDR1 is LNHDA and CDR2 is SQIVND (reference sequence). CDR3 sequence (DNA): TGTGCCAGTAGTATAGAGGTGGGGATAAACACTGAAGCTTTCTTT. It is translated as CASSIEVGINTEAFF.

This clonotype showed up many times. The rearrangement links TRBV9 to TRBJ2-2; TRBD2 aligns across 9 bases. There are 19 residues in the CDR3. Germline CDR1 reads SGDLS; CDR2 reads YYNGEE. The V segment lost 3 bases and the J segment 3 bases; nucleotides outside the gene matches: 15. DNA for the CDR3: TGTGCCAGCAGCGCCCCTCCCCCCTCTAGCGGGACGTACACCGGGGAGCTGTTTTTT. This sequence encodes CASSAPPPSSGTYTGELFF.

The J gene is TRBJ1-5, the V gene TRBV2; no clear D gene. CDR1 is SNHLY and CDR2 is FYNNEI in the germline V gene. The CDR3 length is 15 residues. Between the trimmed V and J ends, which lost 4 bases and 0 bases, there was a span of 10 bases. The CDR3 is CASSVDGYSNQPQHF. DNA for the CDR3: TGTGCCAGCAGTGTCGACGGTTATAGCAATCAGCCCCAGCATTTT.

The CDR3 region is CASSLRATEAFF. DNA of the CDR3: TGTGCCAGCAGCTTGAGGGCCACTGAAGCTTTCTTT. The chain joins TRBV5-6 to TRBJ1-1; D not resolved. V was clipped by 1 base and J by 4 bases, with 5 bases between them. Germline V gene data show CDR1 as SGHDT and CDR2 as YYEEEE. CDR3 size: 12 residues.

This chain joins TRBV7-9 and TRBJ1-5, with D perhaps TRBD1 (5 bases). The CDR3 sequence is 13 residues long. V was shortened by 2 bases and J by 4 bases, with 6 bases between the two germline ends. The germline V gene encodes CDR1 SEHNR and CDR2 FQNEAQ (reference sequence). In DNA form, the CDR3 reads TGTGCCAGCAGCTTATCAGGGAATCAGCCCCAGCATTTT. It specifies CASSLSGNQPQHF.

This clonotype was detected many times. The junction departs from the called germline gene at one end, perhaps through a read error. V usage is TRBV7-7 and J usage is TRBJ2-5; D may match TRBD1 or TRBD2 (5 bases each). The germline V gene encodes CDR1 SSHAT and CDR2 FNYEAQ (reference sequence). The CDR3 extends over 14 amino acids. This chain's CDR3 is CASSRSGPGETQYF. CDR3 sequence (DNA): TGTGCTAGCAGCCGATCGGGGCCTGGCGAGACCCAGTACTTC.

The chain links TRBV20-1 to TRBJ1-6, with a weak D call TRBD1 (6 bases). Trimming cost V 1 base and J 5 bases, with 12 bases left between them. CDR1 is DFQATT and CDR2 is SNEGSKA in the germline V gene (reference sequence). The CDR3 is made up of 15 amino acids. The CDR3 sequence is CSARGGHQNNSPLHF. In nucleotides, the CDR3 is TGCAGTGCTAGAGGGGGACACCAGAATAATTCACCCCTCCACTTT.

This clonotype was counted many times. V usage is TRBV19 and J usage is TRBJ1-1; 9 nucleotides match TRBD1. Germline loops: CDR1 LNHDA, CDR2 SQIVND (reference sequence). The V and J ends lost 5 bases and 11 bases, in that order; junction bases with no gene match: 12. The CDR3 loop spans 14 amino acids. CDR3 loop: CASSARTGARVAFF. CDR3 in DNA: TGTGCCAGTAGTGCCCGGACAGGGGCGAGAGTGGCTTTCTTT.

This clonotype has ten or more counts. The J gene is TRBJ2-3, the V gene TRBV25-1; D uncertain. V was cut by 2 bases and J by 2 bases, with 11 bases left in between. The CDR3 is 15 residues long. The germline gives CDR1 MGHDK, CDR2 SYGVNS. DNA of the CDR3: TGTGCCAGCAGTGAACGATTCGTCGACACAGATACGCAGTATTTT. Encoded protein: CASSERFVDTDTQYF.

This clonotype was counted many times. The V gene is TRBV6-1, the J gene TRBJ1-2, with D possibly TRBD1 on 5 matching bases. With 2 bases removed from V and 0 bases from J, the gap between germline ends came to 10 bases. This CDR3 is 15 amino acids long. Per germline, CDR1 MNHNS and CDR2 SASEGT. The DNA for the CDR3 is TGTGCCAGCAGTGAATCGGGGCTCTCTAACTATGGCTACACCTTC. This translates into CASSESGLSNYGYTF.

This chain joins TRBV7-9 and TRBJ1-2; 9 positions match TRBD1. Germline V gene sequence: CDR1 SEHNR, CDR2 FQNEAQ (reference sequence). The CDR3 sequence is 15 residues long. V lost 5 bases and J lost 8; bases outside the gene matches: 12. DNA of the CDR3: TGTGCCAGCAGCCCGGACGACAGGGGGTCTCAAGGCTACACCTTC. Its protein is CASSPDDRGSQGYTF.